This T cell receptor beta chain was captured in a study of identical twins. Study-level findings and limits: It was cross-sectional statistical analysis, not following the same donors, that the conclusions relied on.

To note about this clonotype: Its antigen is unidentified.

Germline-derived CDR1 and CDR2 are MNHEY and SVGAGI. The germline V and J ends were trimmed by 4 bases and 0 bases, with 16 bases remaining between them. This CDR3 contains 18 residues. TCRdb fed the 5' RACE reads into MiXCR, producing one record per CDR3 protein. In the table there are around 960,000 distinct CDR3 sequences, approximately 13% of which are singletons. These data were also filed under a second study, of yellow fever vaccine responses in identical twins.

The rearrangement uses TRBV6-5 and TRBJ1-6; no definite D call. Sequencing was performed on PBMCs. The sequence was obtained from a woman aged 18-29 years in good health. In DNA form, the CDR3 reads TGTGCCAGCAGTTGGGGATCGGTCACGGACTCCTATAATTCACCCCTCCACTTT. Encoded protein: CASSWGSVTDSYNSPLHF.